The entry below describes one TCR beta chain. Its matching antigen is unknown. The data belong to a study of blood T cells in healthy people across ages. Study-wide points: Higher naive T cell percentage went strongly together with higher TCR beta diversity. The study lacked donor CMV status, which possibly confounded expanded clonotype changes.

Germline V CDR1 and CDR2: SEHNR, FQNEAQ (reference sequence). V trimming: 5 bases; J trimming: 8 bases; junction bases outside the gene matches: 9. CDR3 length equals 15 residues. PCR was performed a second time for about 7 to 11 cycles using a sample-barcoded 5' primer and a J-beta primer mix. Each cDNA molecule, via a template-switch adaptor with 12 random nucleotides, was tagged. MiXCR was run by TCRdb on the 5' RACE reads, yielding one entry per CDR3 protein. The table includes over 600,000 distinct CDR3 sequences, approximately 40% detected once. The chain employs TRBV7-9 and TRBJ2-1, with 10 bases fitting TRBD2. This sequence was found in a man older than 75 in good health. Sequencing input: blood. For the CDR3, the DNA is TGTGCCAGCAGCGAAGCAGCGGGAGGGCCAGATGAGCAGTTCTTC. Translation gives CASSEAAGGPDEQFF.